These 7 T cell receptor beta chains originate from one sample sequenced in a study of blood T cell repertoires in COVID-19. The assay was immunoSEQ multiplex PCR, and TCRdb's table has in-frame clones only and misses some. Of approximately 210,000 clones in the sample, roughly 90% were seen once. Source material: PBMCs or T cells enriched from blood (not recorded which). These receptors were collected from a woman aged 18 to 35 who had recovered from COVID-19.

The chain recombines TRBV2 with TRBJ1-5; possibly TRBD1 for D (5 bases). Looked up from germline, CDR1 is SNHLY and CDR2 is FYNNEI. V lost 8 bases, J lost 4 bases, and 15 bases lay in between. The CDR3 is 14 amino acids. CDR3 DNA: TGTGCCAGCTCCGATAGACAGCGAAATCAGCCCCAGCATTTT. Its protein is CASSDRQRNQPQHF.

J is TRBJ1-1 and V is TRBV5-4; D gene uncertain. There are 13 residues in the CDR3. Trimming removed 1 base from V and 1 base from J, with 5 bases in between. Germline CDR1 SGHNT, CDR2 YYREEE (reference sequence). The CDR3 DNA reads TGTGCCAGCAGCTTGTTCGGGAACACTGAAGCTTTCTTT. It yields the protein CASSLFGNTEAFF.

The chain links TRBV28 to TRBJ2-5; D perhaps matches TRBD2 (5 bases). The V gene lost 8 bases and the J gene lost 7 bases, with 17 bases spanning the gap. Germline CDR1 MDHEN, CDR2 SYDVKM. The CDR3 is 13 amino acids. CDR3 region: CASSDSLMGTQYF. The CDR3 DNA is TGTGCCAGCTCGGACTCTCTAATGGGGACCCAGTACTTC.

This sequence joins TRBV24-1 and TRBJ1-1, with no clear D. Trimming took off 2 bases at V and 1 base at J, with 4 bases between the two ends. This CDR3 is 13 amino acids long. Germline values: CDR1 KGHDR, CDR2 SFDVKD. The CDR3 region has the DNA TGTGCCACCAGTGATTCGAGGAACACTGAAGCTTTCTTT. This gives the protein CATSDSRNTEAFF.

The chain recombines TRBV3-1 (or the pseudogene TRBV3-2) with TRBJ1-6; no clear D gene. The germline gives CDR1 LGHDT, CDR2 YNNKEL (reference sequence). CDR3 length equals 16 residues. The V gene lost 0 bases and the J gene lost 8 bases, with 14 bases spanning the gap. CDR3 residues: CASSQDFGSRDSPLHF. CDR3 sequence (DNA): TGTGCCAGCAGCCAAGATTTTGGGAGTCGGGATTCACCCCTCCACTTT.

This clone came up once. The rearrangement uses TRBV7-9 and TRBJ2-5, with 7 nucleotides matching TRBD2. Germline loops: CDR1 SEHNR, CDR2 FQNEAQ (reference sequence). Germline trimming cut 5 bases from V and 6 bases from J; bases unmatched to any gene: 18. The CDR3 has 17 residues. The CDR3 reads CASSQTPQAGPGKTQYF. CDR3 DNA sequence: TGTGCCAGCAGCCAGACCCCTCAAGCGGGGCCAGGGAAGACCCAGTACTTC.

This clone was found a few times. The chain joins TRBV7-9 to TRBJ2-3; TRBD2 aligns across 7 bases. CDR1 is SEHNR and CDR2 is FQNEAQ in the germline V gene (reference sequence). The CDR3 extends over 17 amino acids. V lost 3 bases, J lost 0 bases, and 9 bases stayed unmatched. CDR3 in DNA: TGTGCCAGCAGCTTCCCGGGAGGCAGTTCTAGCACAGATACGCAGTATTTT. Its translation is CASSFPGGSSSTDTQYF.